This record looks at one T cell receptor (beta chain) sequence and its context. The antigen remains undetermined. The sample belongs to a study of CD8 T cells in Susac syndrome. Broader study findings: The study conceded that its TCR sequencing and HLA analysis involved relatively few individuals.

When the RNA was reverse transcribed, random hexamers were used with an input of about 0.45 to 1 ug. Via MiXCR, TCRdb re-called the immunoSEQ multiplex PCR reads, giving one row per CDR3 protein. The sample shows 150,000 to 200,000 distinct CDR3 sequences, roughly 94% of them seen only once. The CDR3 is made up of 15 amino acids. The V end lost 5 bases, the J end lost 1 base, and 15 bases lay between the germline ends. Germline CDR1 DFQATT, CDR2 SNEGSKA (reference sequence). Under recently defined diagnostic criteria, the patients with Susac syndrome qualified as having definite or probable disease. The clonotype comes from a human donor with Susac syndrome. The specimen was CD8+ T cells from PBMCs. This chain uses TRBV20-1 with TRBJ1-5, with D perhaps TRBD1 (6 bases). CDR3 sequence (DNA): TGCAGTGCTGAAGAAGGGACAACCAGCAATCAGCCCCAGCATTTT. Encoded protein: CSAEEGTTSNQPQHF.